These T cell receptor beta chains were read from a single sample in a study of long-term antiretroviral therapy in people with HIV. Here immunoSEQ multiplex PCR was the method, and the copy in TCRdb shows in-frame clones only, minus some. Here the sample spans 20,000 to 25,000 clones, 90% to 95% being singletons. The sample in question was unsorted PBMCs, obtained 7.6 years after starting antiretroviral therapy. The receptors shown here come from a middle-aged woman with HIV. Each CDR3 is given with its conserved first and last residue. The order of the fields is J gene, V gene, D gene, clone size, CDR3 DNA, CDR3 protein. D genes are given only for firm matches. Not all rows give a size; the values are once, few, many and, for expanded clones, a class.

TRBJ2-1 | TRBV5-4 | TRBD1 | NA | TGTGCCAGCAGCCCCCCTGGGACAGGGAGTAATGAGCAGTTCTTC | CASSPPGTGSNEQFF
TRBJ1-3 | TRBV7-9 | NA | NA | TGTGCCAGCAGCTTCCTGGGGGGAAACACCATATATTTT | CASSFLGGNTIYF
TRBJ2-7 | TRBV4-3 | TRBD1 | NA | TGCGCCAGCAGCCAAGATCTGACAGGGGGATTGAACGAGCAGTACTTC | CASSQDLTGGLNEQYF
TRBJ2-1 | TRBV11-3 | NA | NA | TGTGCCAGCAGCTTAGATCATCAGGATACCTCTGAGCAGTTCTTC | CASSLDHQDTSEQFF
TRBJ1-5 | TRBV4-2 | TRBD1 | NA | TGTGCCAGCAAGGGGGCCAGCAATCAGCCCCAGCATTTT | CASKGASNQPQHF
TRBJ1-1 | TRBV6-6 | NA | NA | TGTGCCAGCACCTCCCAGAGGTCGAACACTGAAGCTTTCTTT | CASTSQRSNTEAFF
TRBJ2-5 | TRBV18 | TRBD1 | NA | TGTGCCAGCTCACTTCTAGGGACAGAAGAGACCCAGTACTTC | CASSLLGTEETQYF
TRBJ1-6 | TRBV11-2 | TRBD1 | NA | TGTGCCAGCAGCTCCGGGACAGGAAATTCACCCCTCCACTTT | CASSSGTGNSPLHF
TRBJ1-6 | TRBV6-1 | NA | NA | TGTGCCAGCAGTGAAGCCCCTAATTCACCCCTCCACTTT | CASSEAPNSPLHF
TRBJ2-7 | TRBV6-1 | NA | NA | TGTGCCAGCAGTGAGGCCTACGAGCAGTACTTC | CASSEAYEQYF
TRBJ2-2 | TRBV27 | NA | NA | TGTGCCAGCAGTTCGACAGTCCTGAACACCGGGGAGCTGTTTTTT | CASSSTVLNTGELFF
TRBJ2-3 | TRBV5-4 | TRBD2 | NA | TGTGCCAGCAGCGGAGGACTAGCGGGGGGTACTAGCACAGATACGCAGTATTTT | CASSGGLAGGTSTDTQYF
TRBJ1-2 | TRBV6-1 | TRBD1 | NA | TGTGCCAGCAGTGATTGGGACAGGATCCTCTATGGCTACACCTTC | CASSDWDRILYGYTF
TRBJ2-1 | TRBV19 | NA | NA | TGTGCCAGTAGTATCCGGGATTCCTACAATGAGCAGTTCTTC | CASSIRDSYNEQFF
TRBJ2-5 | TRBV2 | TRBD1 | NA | TGTGCCAGCAGGGGGACAGGGGGAGAGACCCAGTACTTC | CASRGTGGETQYF
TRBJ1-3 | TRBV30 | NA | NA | TGTGCCTGGAGTCAGTACGCCCAGGGGAGGGTTCGTTCTGGAAACACCATATATTTT | CAWSQYAQGRVRSGNTIYF
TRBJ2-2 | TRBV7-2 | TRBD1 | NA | TGTGCCAGCAGCCCAAGGACAGGGTTTACCGGGGAGCTGTTTTTT | CASSPRTGFTGELFF
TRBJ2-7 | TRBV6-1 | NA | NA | TGTGCCAGCAGTGAGGGCAGCGACTCCTACGAGCAGTACTTC | CASSEGSDSYEQYF
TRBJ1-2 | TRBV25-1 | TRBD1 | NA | TGTGCCAGCAGTGAATCAGTGGGACAGCGATCAAACTATGGCTACACCTTC | CASSESVGQRSNYGYTF
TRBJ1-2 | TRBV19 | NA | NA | TGTGCCAGTAGTACCCTCAGTGTCCGGGGCTATGGCTACACCTTC | CASSTLSVRGYGYTF
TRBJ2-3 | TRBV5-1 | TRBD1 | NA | TGCGCCAGCAGCCCGGACAGGGGGTTCGGGGATACGCAGTATTTT | CASSPDRGFGDTQYF
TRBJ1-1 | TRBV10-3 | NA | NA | TGTGCCATCAGAAACGGGGGGACTAACACTGAAGCTTTCTTT | CAIRNGGTNTEAFF
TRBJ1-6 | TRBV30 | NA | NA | TGTGCCTGGAGTGTAGTAGTTCTTAATTCACCCCTCCACTTT | CAWSVVVLNSPLHF
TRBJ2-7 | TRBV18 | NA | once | TGTGCCAGCTCACCAAATGCAGCCTGGCAGCAGTACTTC | CASSPNAAWQQYF
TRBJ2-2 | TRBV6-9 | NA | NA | TGTGCCAGCAGTTCTACAGAAACCGGGGAGCTGTTTTTT | CASSSTETGELFF
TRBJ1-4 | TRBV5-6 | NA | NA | TGTGCCAGCAGCTTACGGACCTATGAAAAACTGTTTTTT | CASSLRTYEKLFF
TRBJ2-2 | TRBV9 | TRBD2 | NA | TGTGCCAGCAGCGTCTCGCGGGGGGGCAACACCGGGGAGCTGTTTTTT | CASSVSRGGNTGELFF
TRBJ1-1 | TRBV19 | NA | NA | TGTGCCAGTAGTATCAAAGCCCTTTCCCCTGAAGCTTTCTTT | CASSIKALSPEAFF
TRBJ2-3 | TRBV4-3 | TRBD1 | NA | TGCGCCAGCAGCCGCCGGGACAGGGGAGGAGATACGCAGTATTTT | CASSRRDRGGDTQYF
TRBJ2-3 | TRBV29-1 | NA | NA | TGCAGCGTTGAGGGTGACAGCCTTCGTCTCAATACGCAGTATTTT | CSVEGDSLRLNTQYF
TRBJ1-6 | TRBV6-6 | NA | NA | TGTGCCAGCAGTTACTCGTCCAGGGAGGGTTCACCCCTCCACTTT | CASSYSSREGSPLHF
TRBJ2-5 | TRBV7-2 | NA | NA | TGTGCCAGCAGCTTAGGGGGGGGGCTTTCGAGAGAGACCCAGTACTTC | CASSLGGGLSRETQYF
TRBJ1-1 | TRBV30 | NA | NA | TGTGCCTGGAATTCCGCCCAGGAGGAAGCTTTCTTT | CAWNSAQEEAFF
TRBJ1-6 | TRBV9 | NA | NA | TGTGCCAGCAGCGGTGGGACATTTGAGAGTTCACCCCTCCACTTT | CASSGGTFESSPLHF
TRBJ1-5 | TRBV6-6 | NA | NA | TGTGCCAGCACAAAGAGGGGCGGGGGTAATCAGCCCCAGCATTTT | CASTKRGGGNQPQHF
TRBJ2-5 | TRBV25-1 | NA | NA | TGTGCCAGCAGTGATGAGGTAGTAGAGACCCAGTACTTC | CASSDEVVETQYF
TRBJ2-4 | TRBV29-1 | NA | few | TGCAGCGTTGTGCAACACATTCAGTACTTC | CSVVQHIQYF
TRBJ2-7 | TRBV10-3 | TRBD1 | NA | TGTGCCATCAGTACCGGGACAGGGTTCTACGAGCAGTACTTC | CAISTGTGFYEQYF
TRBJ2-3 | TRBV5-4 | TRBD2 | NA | TGTGCCAGCAGCGTTAGCGGGGGGCTGATCACAGATACGCAGTATTTT | CASSVSGGLITDTQYF
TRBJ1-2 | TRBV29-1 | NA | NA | TGCAGCGTTGAAGATCGGGGGAATGGGGCCTACTATGGCTACACCTTC | CSVEDRGNGAYYGYTF
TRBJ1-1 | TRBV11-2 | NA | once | TGTGCCAGCAGCTTAGATCGGCTGGGATCTGAAGCTTTCTTT | CASSLDRLGSEAFF
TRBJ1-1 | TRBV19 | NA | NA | TGTGCCAGTAGTATAGTCGGGGATATCGCTGAAGCTTTCTTT | CASSIVGDIAEAFF
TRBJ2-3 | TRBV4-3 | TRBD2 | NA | TGCGCCAGCAGCAAAGATACGGCGGGGGGAGGCACAGATACGCAGTATTTT | CASSKDTAGGGTDTQYF